Following are 20 T cell receptor beta chains from one sample sequenced in a study of blood T cell repertoires in COVID-19. Data came from immunoSEQ multiplex PCR; TCRdb stores just in-frame clones and leaves some out. In the table there are about 400,000 clones, about 89% of which are singletons. Sequencing was performed on peripheral blood. The origin of the receptors is a man aged 35-49 years with acute or convalescent COVID-19.

The chain combines TRBV6-5 with TRBJ2-5, with 9 bases fitting TRBD1. This CDR3 spans 11 amino acids. J lost 9 bases, V lost 6 bases, and 2 bases had no gene match. Germline CDR1 reads MNHEY; CDR2 reads SVGAGI. For the CDR3, the DNA is TGTGCCAGCAGAAGACAGGGGGCCCAGTACTTC. Protein sequence: CASRRQGAQYF.

The chain recombines TRBV19 with TRBJ2-1; D may be TRBD2 (6 bases). V lost 3 bases to trimming and J lost 7 bases, with 13 bases between them. Germline values: CDR1 LNHDA, CDR2 SQIVND (reference sequence). The CDR3 totals 14 residues. The CDR3 sequence: CASSIGGPVNEQFF. The CDR3, as DNA: TGTGCCAGTAGTATCGGGGGTCCCGTTAATGAGCAGTTCTTC.

This clone has a handful of counts. The rearrangement uses TRBV7-8 and TRBJ2-7; the D gene is possibly TRBD2 (5 bases). CDR1 and CDR2 from the germline V gene are SGHVS and FQNEAQ. Trimming took 5 bases from V and 3 from J, leaving 11 bases between them. The CDR3 length is 13 residues. The CDR3 nucleotides are TGTGCCAGCAGCCTCGGGATGCTCTACGAGCAGTACTTC. Protein: CASSLGMLYEQYF. The full variable domain, with the rest looked up from reference TRBV7-8 and TRBJ2-7, is GAGVSQSPRYKVAKRGQDVALRCDPISGHVSLFWYQQALGQGPEFLTYFQNEAQLDKSGLPSDRFFAERPEGSVSTLKIQRTQQEDSAVYLCASSLGMLYEQYFGPGTRLTVT.

The gene calls are TRBV11-2 and TRBJ1-5; 7 bases map to TRBD1. Germline CDR1 SGHAT, CDR2 FQNNGV. The J segment lost 3 bases and the V segment lost 2 bases, leaving 4 bases of the junction unmatched. CDR3 size: 15 residues. This CDR3 is CASSLMGQYNQPQHF. The CDR3 DNA reads as TGTGCCAGCAGCTTAATGGGACAGTACAATCAGCCCCAGCATTTT. Full variable domain (rest looked up from reference TRBV11-2 and TRBJ1-5): EAGVAQSPRYKIIEKRQSVAFWCNPISGHATLYWYQQILGQGPKLLIQFQNNGVVDDSQLPKDRFSAERLKGVDSTLKIQPAKLEDSAVYLCASSLMGQYNQPQHFGDGTRLSIL.

This sequence joins TRBV28 and TRBJ1-4; 9 bases line up with TRBD1. With V trimmed by 4 bases and J by 5 bases, 2 bases remained unmatched. The CDR3 consists of 14 residues. CDR1 and CDR2 (germline): MDHEN, SYDVKM. CDR3 protein: CASSSGQGNEKLFF. The CDR3 nucleotides are TGTGCCAGCAGTTCCGGACAGGGGAATGAAAAACTGTTTTTT.

J is TRBJ2-1 and V is TRBV3-1 (or the pseudogene TRBV3-2); 7 nucleotides match TRBD2. This CDR3 is 16 amino acids long. The V gene end was trimmed by 4 bases and the J gene end by 7 bases; junction bases not matched to a gene: 13. Germline V gene sequence: CDR1 LGHDT, CDR2 YNNKEL (reference sequence). In nucleotides, the CDR3 is TGTGCCAGCAGCCCCCTGCGGGAGATCCCATTTAATGAGCAGTTCTTC. Its protein product is CASSPLREIPFNEQFF.

Details on this clone: Other DNA sequences from this sample encode an identical CDR3 as well. The chain uses TRBV28 and TRBJ1-3, with D possibly TRBD1 on 6 matching bases. Germline lookup yields CDR1 MDHEN and CDR2 SYDVKM. The CDR3 has 14 residues. V lost 6 bases to trimming and J lost 3 bases, with 12 bases between them. The CDR3 loop is CASSSTGDGNTIYF. The DNA of the CDR3 is TGTGCCAGCAGCTCGACAGGTGATGGAAACACCATATATTTT.

J is TRBJ2-5 and V is TRBV6-2 or TRBV6-3, with 7 bases fitting TRBD1. Losses at the gene ends were 5 bases for V and 1 base for J; bases not matched to a gene: 4. The CDR3 is 14 residues long. Germline CDR1 MNHEY, CDR2 SVGEGT. In nucleotides, the CDR3 is TGTGCCAGCAGTAGTAACAGGGGCCAAGAGACCCAGTACTTC. Translation gives CASSSNRGQETQYF.

The chain is built from TRBV6-2 or TRBV6-3 and TRBJ2-3; tentative D call: TRBD2 (7 bases). V gave up 2 bases and J gave up 5 bases, with 23 bases separating them. From germline, CDR1 is MNHEY and CDR2 SVGEGT. The CDR3 loop spans 18 amino acids. CDR3 loop: CASSYLLRGGLSRDTQYF. The CDR3 region has the DNA TGTGCCAGCAGTTACCTCCTAAGGGGGGGCCTGAGTAGAGATACGCAGTATTTT.

The rearrangement uses TRBV5-6 and TRBJ2-7; weak D call: TRBD1 (5 bases). The length of the CDR3 is 16 residues. The V end was cut by 0 bases, the J end by 4 bases, with 17 bases between. Germline CDR1 and CDR2: SGHDT and YYEEEE. In DNA form, the CDR3 reads TGTGCCAGCAGCTTGGCTTTGGGGAACAGGTTTTACGAGCAGTACTTC. Encoded protein: CASSLALGNRFYEQYF.

This clone has a handful of counts. The chain uses TRBV7-2 and TRBJ1-2; D is unclear. CDR3 length: 14 residues. The V end lost 1 base, the J end lost 4 bases, and 10 bases lay between the germline ends. Per germline, CDR1 SGHTA and CDR2 FQGNSA. The CDR3 region is CASSLDQLLYGYTF. CDR3 bases: TGTGCCAGCAGCTTAGACCAGTTGCTCTATGGCTACACCTTC.

This rearrangement joins TRBV7-2 to TRBJ2-1; 10 nucleotides agree with TRBD2. The germline V gene encodes CDR1 SGHTA and CDR2 FQGNSA. V dropped 5 bases and J dropped 8; count of bases not matched to a gene: 9. The CDR3 runs 15 residues. This chain's CDR3 is CASSPQAGGPDEQFF. The CDR3 DNA is TGTGCCAGCAGCCCACAAGCGGGGGGGCCGGATGAGCAGTTCTTC.

This clone was observed a single time. V and J are TRBV6-4 and TRBJ2-1, with TRBD2 matching 12 bases. The CDR3 runs 16 residues. The junction had 5 bases not matched to a gene; V was cut back by 2 bases and J by 6 bases. CDR1 and CDR2 (germline): MRHNA, SNTAGT. CDR3 sequence reads: CASSDQGLAGGNEQFF. CDR3 nucleotide sequence: TGTGCCAGCAGTGACCAGGGACTAGCGGGTGGCAATGAGCAGTTCTTC.

This chain connects TRBV9 to TRBJ1-4; 8 bases map to TRBD1. The CDR3 sequence is 15 residues long. J was trimmed by 6 bases and V by 0 bases; bases with no gene match: 4. Germline V lookup: CDR1 SGDLS, CDR2 YYNGEE. CDR3 in amino acids: CASSVDQGAHEKLFF. The CDR3 DNA follows: TGTGCCAGCAGCGTAGATCAGGGGGCTCATGAAAAACTGTTTTTT.

Regarding this clone: The same CDR3 can be traced to other DNA sequences in this sample. This rearrangement joins TRBV9 to TRBJ1-4; D gene uncertain. CDR3 length: 14 residues. In germline, CDR1 is SGDLS, CDR2 YYNGEE. Trimming stripped 0 bases from V and 7 bases from J, with 10 bases between. DNA for the CDR3: TGTGCCAGCAGCGTAGCAGGAGGCGGTGAAAAACTGTTTTTT. Residues: CASSVAGGGEKLFF.

This rearrangement joins TRBV4-2 to TRBJ1-1; 7 bases align to TRBD1. The CDR3 runs to 15 residues. Trimming took 4 bases from V and 1 from J; bases not matched to a gene: 6. Germline CDR1 is LGHNA and CDR2 is YNFKEQ. The CDR3 bases are TGTGCCAGCAGCCGTTACACAGGGGAGAACACTGAAGCTTTCTTT. This translates into CASSRYTGENTEAFF.

CDR3 sequence (DNA): TGTGCCAGCAGCTTCGGGACAGGGTTAGCTGGCTACACCTTC. Protein: CASSFGTGLAGYTF. V is TRBV7-2 and J is TRBJ1-2; 9 nucleotides agree with TRBD1. Trimming cost V 3 bases and J 7 bases; bases outside gene matches: 6. CDR3 size: 14 residues. Germline loops: CDR1 SGHTA, CDR2 FQGNSA.

The chain has TRBV6-6 and TRBJ2-7, with TRBD1 identical over 10 bases. The CDR3 sequence is 16 residues long. V gave up 4 bases and J gave up 3 bases; unmatched junction bases: 9. From germline, CDR1 is MNHNY and CDR2 SVGAGI (reference sequence). This CDR3 is CASSFLVGQGSYEQYF. The CDR3 DNA follows: TGTGCCAGCAGTTTTCTGGTGGGACAGGGGAGCTACGAGCAGTACTTC.

The CDR3 loop reads CATWNRDTTNGYTF. DNA of the CDR3: TGCGCCACCTGGAACCGGGACACCACCAATGGCTACACCTTC. J is TRBJ1-2 and V is TRBV10-2; D might be TRBD1 (6 bases). CDR3 length equals 14 residues. Germline V CDR1 and CDR2: WSHSY, SAAADI. V lost 10 bases and J lost 6, with 21 bases in between.

This chain uses TRBV4-2 with TRBJ2-5; TRBD2 aligns across 10 bases. Trimming took 1 base from V and 4 from J; bases not matched to a gene: 0. CDR3 length equals 14 residues. CDR1 and CDR2 (germline): LGHNA, YNFKEQ. CDR3 bases: TGTGCCAGCAGCCAAGGACTAGCGGGAGAGACCCAGTACTTC. It yields the protein CASSQGLAGETQYF.